The 16 T cell receptor beta chains below were found in one sample sequenced in a study of blood T cell repertoires in COVID-19. Using immunoSEQ multiplex PCR, the repertoire was profiled, and TCRdb retains in-frame clones only, with some absent. The repertoire consists of about 88,000 clones, with 90% occurring once and the leading ten covering more than 6%. The sequenced material came from peripheral blood. The receptors were sampled from a young man with COVID-19, enrolled during active disease.

CDR3 protein: CSVVEGAVGYTF. The CDR3 bases are TGCAGCGTTGTAGAGGGGGCTGTGGGCTACACCTTC. V is TRBV29-1 and J is TRBJ1-2; the match to TRBD1 covers 7 bases. Germline CDR1 is SQVTM and CDR2 is ANQGSEA. This CDR3 has 12 residues. Trimming cost V 4 bases and J 8 bases; bases outside gene matches: 7.

This clone was seen more than once but under ten times. The rearrangement joins TRBV11-2 to TRBJ2-3; TRBD2 matches at 8 bases. After removal of 0 bases from V and 1 base from J, the junction contained 3 bases not matched to a gene. The germline V gene encodes CDR1 SGHAT and CDR2 FQNNGV. This CDR3 region has 16 residues. In nucleotides, the CDR3 is TGTGCCAGCAGCTTAGAGCTAGCGGGTGGCACAGATACGCAGTATTTT. The encoded protein is CASSLELAGGTDTQYF.

The chain joins TRBV27 to TRBJ2-5; weak D call: TRBD1 (6 bases). Deletions cut 10 bases from V and 1 base from J, with 10 bases between. CDR1 is MNHEY and CDR2 is SMNVEV in the germline V gene (reference sequence). The CDR3 covers 12 residues. Written as DNA, the CDR3 is TGTGCCATCGGGACACCCCAAGAGACCCAGTACTTC. Translating it yields CAIGTPQETQYF.

The chain joins TRBV5-1 to TRBJ1-6; D remains unclear. Germline V gives CDR1 SGHRS, CDR2 YFSETQ. Trimming removed 0 bases at V and 9 bases at J, with 7 bases between. The CDR3 runs 13 residues. CDR3 in DNA: TGCGCCAGCAGCTTGGATCGGGGTTCACCCCTCCACTTT. Encoded protein: CASSLDRGSPLHF.

Notes on this clone: Other DNA variants within this sample encode the same CDR3. This sequence joins TRBV18 and TRBJ2-5, with a possible D match to TRBD2 (7 bases). V gave up 2 bases and J gave up 1 base, with 8 bases separating them. The germline CDR1 and CDR2 sequences are KGHSH and LQKENI. There are 14 residues in the CDR3. CDR3 protein: CASSPGGAQETQYF. In DNA, the CDR3 is TGTGCCAGCTCACCAGGGGGGGCCCAAGAGACCCAGTACTTC.

V usage is TRBV5-5 and J usage is TRBJ1-2; TRBD1 might be the D (5 bases). The germline CDR1 and CDR2 sequences are SGHKS and YYEKEE (reference sequence). The CDR3 contains 15 residues. V was shortened by 0 bases and J by 4 bases, with 13 bases between the two germline ends. CDR3 residues: CASSLDPQGRYGYTF. The CDR3 bases are TGTGCCAGCAGCTTGGATCCTCAGGGCCGCTATGGCTACACCTTC.

The rearrangement uses TRBV28 and TRBJ2-5; no clear D gene. V was shortened by 5 bases and J by 1 base, with 11 bases between the two germline ends. Germline CDR1 and CDR2: MDHEN and SYDVKM. The CDR3 spans 14 residues. CDR3 bases: TGTGCCAGCAGTGTTGTCACTACCCAAGAGACCCAGTACTTC. It codes for CASSVVTTQETQYF.

The chain joins TRBV7-8 to TRBJ2-7; D gene ambiguous. The CDR3 is 13 residues long. With 1 base removed from V and 1 base from J, the gap between germline ends came to 5 bases. CDR1 and CDR2 (germline): SGHVS, FQNEAQ. The CDR3 nucleotides read TGTGCCAGCAGCTTAGGGCATTCCTACGAGCAGTACTTC. Its protein product is CASSLGHSYEQYF. Combining the CDR3 with reference TRBV7-8 and TRBJ2-7 gives the whole variable domain GAGVSQSPRYKVAKRGQDVALRCDPISGHVSLFWYQQALGQGPEFLTYFQNEAQLDKSGLPSDRFFAERPEGSVSTLKIQRTQQEDSAVYLCASSLGHSYEQYFGPGTRLTVT.

The chain links TRBV29-1 to TRBJ1-1, with D perhaps TRBD1 (5 bases). Per germline, CDR1 SQVTM and CDR2 ANQGSEA. This CDR3 has 13 residues. V was pared by 0 bases and J by 3 bases, with 8 bases between. The CDR3 DNA reads TGCAGCGTTGAAGAAGGAGGGGACACTGAAGCTTTCTTT. Protein sequence: CSVEEGGDTEAFF.

The rearrangement uses TRBV7-9 and TRBJ2-3, with D perhaps matching TRBD1 (6 bases). The CDR3 is made up of 15 amino acids. CDR1 and CDR2 (germline): SEHNR, FQNEAQ (reference sequence). Trimming stripped 3 bases from V and 3 bases from J, with 13 bases between. The CDR3 DNA reads TGTGCCAGCAGCTTGAGCAGGGGCTGGACAGATACGCAGTATTTT. Amino acids: CASSLSRGWTDTQYF.

This clone was observed a few times. This chain connects TRBV25-1 to TRBJ2-7; a possible D gene is TRBD2 (6 bases). Trimming removed 6 bases at V and 1 base at J, with 13 bases between. The CDR3 runs to 14 residues. Germline loops: CDR1 MGHDK, CDR2 SYGVNS. Here the CDR3 reads CASRADAGSYEQYF. For the CDR3, the DNA is TGTGCCAGCAGGGCGGACGCGGGGTCCTACGAGCAGTACTTC.

CDR3 nucleotides: TGTGCCAGCAGCACACAGCCATCCAGGGGGGAGAGCACTGAAGCTTTCTTT. Protein sequence: CASSTQPSRGESTEAFF. V usage is TRBV9 and J usage is TRBJ1-1, with TRBD1 matching 7 bases. The V gene end was trimmed by 4 bases and the J gene end by 4 bases; junction bases not matched to a gene: 16. The CDR3 totals 17 residues. Germline V gene sequence: CDR1 SGDLS, CDR2 YYNGEE.

In its sample, this clone was seen once. This chain connects TRBV7-9 to TRBJ2-3; 12 bases fit TRBD1. The CDR3 has 15 residues. The V gene's germline CDR1 is SEHNR and CDR2 FQNEAQ (reference sequence). J was trimmed by 6 bases and V by 3 bases; bases with no gene match: 4. As DNA, the CDR3 is TGTGCCAGCAGCTTCCGGGACAGGGGGCGGGATACGCAGTATTTT. Its protein is CASSFRDRGRDTQYF.

CDR3 DNA: TGTGCCTGGCGTCGGTGGGGGGGGAACACCGGGGAGCTGTTTTTT. Its protein product is CAWRRWGGNTGELFF. V and J are TRBV30 and TRBJ2-2; 7 nucleotides match TRBD2. Germline loops: CDR1 GTSNPN, CDR2 SVGIG (reference sequence). V dropped 5 bases and J dropped 1; count of bases not matched to a gene: 7. The CDR3 has 15 residues.

The chain uses TRBV28 and TRBJ2-2; 9 nucleotides line up with TRBD2. CDR1 and CDR2 (germline): MDHEN, SYDVKM. The CDR3 runs to 15 residues. V dropped 3 bases and J dropped 3; count of bases not matched to a gene: 2. In DNA, the CDR3 is TGTGCCAGCAGTTTTAGCGGGGGCGACACCGGGGAGCTGTTTTTT. This sequence encodes CASSFSGGDTGELFF. The full variable domain, in which reference TRBV28 and TRBJ2-2 provide the parts outside the CDR3, is DVKVTQSSRYLVKRTGEKVFLECVQDMDHENMFWYRQDPGLGLRLIYFSYDVKMKEKGDIPEGYSVSREKKERFSLILESASTNQTSMYLCASSFSGGDTGELFFGEGSRLTVL.

The V gene is TRBV27, the J gene TRBJ2-5; TRBD2 matches 12 bases. Unmatched junction bases numbered 10, after V lost 6 bases and J lost 2 bases. Germline V gene lookup returns CDR1 MNHEY and CDR2 SMNVEV (reference sequence). CDR3 length equals 17 residues. CDR3 nucleotide sequence: TGTGCCAGCAGCCTCTTACTAGCGGGAGGTGGTCAAGAGACCCAGTACTTC. Residues: CASSLLLAGGGQETQYF.